Listed here are 27 T cell receptor beta chains from one sample, sequenced in a study of T-cell memory formation after mild COVID-19. MiXCR, run by TCRdb on the 5' RACE reads, gives a single entry per CDR3 protein. The data contain roughly 280,000 distinct CDR3 sequences, 15% to 20% of them singletons. Source material: PBMCs or a T cell subset sorted from them (not recorded which). These receptors all come from a man in his late teens or twenties who had mild COVID-19 (a few samples of this study predate the infection). Cell type and time point are not known.

This clonotype was counted only a few times. The V gene is TRBV6-5, the J gene TRBJ2-2, with D perhaps TRBD1 or TRBD2 (5 bases each). V shed 5 bases and J shed 5 bases, with 12 bases lying between them. Germline V gives CDR1 MNHEY, CDR2 SVGAGI. The CDR3 is 14 residues long. In DNA, the CDR3 is TGTGCCAGCAGTCCCGGGACCCTTACCGGGGAGCTGTTTTTT. The encoded protein is CASSPGTLTGELFF.

This clonotype was picked up a small number of times. The chain employs TRBV4-1 and TRBJ2-7, with D uncertain. Germline V gene lookup returns CDR1 MGHRA and CDR2 YSYEKL. V lost 0 bases and J 4 bases, leaving 13 bases between the germline ends. This CDR3 has 15 residues. The CDR3 here is CASSQEYRASYEQYF. CDR3 sequence (DNA): TGCGCCAGCAGCCAAGAGTATAGGGCAAGTTACGAGCAGTACTTC.

The V gene is TRBV28, the J gene TRBJ2-1; the D gene is possibly TRBD2 (6 bases). The CDR3 has 12 residues. Trimming removed 6 bases from V and 10 bases from J, with 13 bases in between. Per germline, CDR1 MDHEN and CDR2 SYDVKM. The CDR3 here is CASREGGREQFF. DNA for the CDR3: TGTGCCAGCAGGGAGGGCGGAAGGGAGCAGTTCTTC. The entire variable domain, with the rest obtained from reference TRBV28 and TRBJ2-1, is as follows: DVKVTQSSRYLVKRTGEKVFLECVQDMDHENMFWYRQDPGLGLRLIYFSYDVKMKEKGDIPEGYSVSREKKERFSLILESASTNQTSMYLCASREGGREQFFGPGTRLTVL.

The chain has TRBV6-5 and TRBJ1-1; 10 positions match TRBD1. The germline V gene has CDR1 MNHEY and CDR2 SVGAGI. The CDR3 extends over 15 amino acids. V lost 5 bases to trimming and J lost 1 base; unmatched junction nucleotides: 4. CDR3 nucleotide sequence: TGTGCCAGCAGTGAGACAGGGGGCAAGAACACTGAAGCTTTCTTT. This encodes CASSETGGKNTEAFF.

The sample holds a few counts of this clonotype. CDR3 loop: CASSRRLAGQNEQFF. The CDR3, as DNA: TGTGCCAGCTCACGGCGACTAGCGGGGCAGAATGAGCAGTTCTTC. The chain couples TRBV18 to TRBJ2-1, with 11 bases lining up with TRBD2. Trimming removed 4 bases from V and 7 bases from J; junction bases left unmatched: 6. This CDR3 region has 15 residues. CDR1 KGHSH and CDR2 LQKENI come from the germline V gene.

This clonotype has a handful of counts. The chain has TRBV20-1 and TRBJ2-3; TRBD1 matches at 7 bases. From germline, CDR1 is DFQATT and CDR2 SNEGSKA (reference sequence). After removal of 0 bases from V and 4 bases from J, the junction contained 4 bases not matched to a gene. The CDR3 runs to 14 residues. In DNA form, the CDR3 reads TGCAGTGCTAGAGACCGACAGGGAGCAGATACGCAGTATTTT. Translated: CSARDRQGADTQYF.

This clonotype was recorded many times. The junction differs from germline at one of its ends, possibly a read error. This chain joins TRBV24-1 and TRBJ2-1; unclear D gene. The V gene's germline CDR1 is KGHDR and CDR2 SFDVKD. This CDR3 contains 15 residues. CDR3 bases: TGTGCCACCAGTGCTTATACCTCCTCCTTCAATGAGCAGTTCTTC. This encodes CATSAYTSSFNEQFF.

V is TRBV7-7 and J is TRBJ2-7, with D maybe TRBD2 (5 bases). CDR3 size: 13 residues. CDR1 and CDR2 from the germline V gene are SSHAT and FNYEAQ (reference sequence). CDR3 region: CASSLGHGPEGYV. The CDR3 DNA follows: TGTGCTAGCAGCTTAGGCCACGGTCCCGAGGGGTACGTC.

This clonotype showed up just a few times. V gene TRBV4-1 combines with J gene TRBJ2-7, with 8 bases matching TRBD1. Germline CDR1 reads MGHRA; CDR2 reads YSYEKL. The CDR3 loop spans 15 amino acids. With 4 bases clipped from V and 6 bases from J, the junction kept 11 bases outside the gene matches. CDR3 sequence (DNA): TGCGCCAGCAGCCTTATCCGGGACAGGTCGGCCGAGCAGTACTTC. Amino acids: CASSLIRDRSAEQYF.

The rearrangement joins TRBV12-3 or TRBV12-4 to TRBJ2-3; no firm D call. CDR3 length: 14 amino acids. V shed 2 bases and J shed 0 bases, with 6 bases lying between them. The CDR3 nucleotides read TGTGCCAGCAGTTTACTGGCTAGCACAGATACGCAGTATTTT. Its protein is CASSLLASTDTQYF.

V usage is TRBV3-1 and J usage is TRBJ1-6; D is perhaps TRBD1 (5 bases). The CDR3 extends over 15 amino acids. In germline, CDR1 is LGHDT, CDR2 YNNKEL (reference sequence). Between the trimmed V and J ends, which lost 1 base and 9 bases, there was a span of 13 bases. The DNA of the CDR3 is TGTGCCAGCAGCCAAGCTCAGGGTAGGATTTCACCCCTCCACTTT. This encodes CASSQAQGRISPLHF.

The V and J genes are TRBV18 and TRBJ1-2, with D possibly matching TRBD1 (5 bases). Germline lookup yields CDR1 KGHSH and CDR2 LQKENI. V was trimmed by 3 bases and J by 2 bases, leaving 13 bases between them. This CDR3 contains 15 residues. The DNA of the CDR3 is TGTGCCAGCTCACCCTCGGGGACGGGAAACTATGGCTACACCTTC. As protein: CASSPSGTGNYGYTF.

The chain combines TRBV5-5 with TRBJ2-1, with 8 bases matching TRBD2. The CDR3 sequence is 17 residues long. The V gene end was trimmed by 0 bases and the J gene end by 1 base; junction bases not matched to a gene: 6. The germline gives CDR1 SGHKS, CDR2 YYEKEE (reference sequence). CDR3 residues: CASSLVRTGGSYNEQFF. DNA of the CDR3: TGTGCCAGCAGCTTGGTTCGAACGGGGGGGTCCTACAATGAGCAGTTCTTC.

This chain links TRBV4-3 with TRBJ2-1; tentative D call: TRBD1 (6 bases). Germline CDR1 LGHNA, CDR2 YSLEER. Trimming removed 0 bases from V and 0 bases from J, with 18 bases in between. The CDR3 has 19 amino acids. CDR3 bases: TGCGCCAGCAGCCAAGATCCCCCCCGGACAGTTAGCTCCTACAATGAGCAGTTCTTC. It translates to CASSQDPPRTVSSYNEQFF.

The chain links TRBV3-1 to TRBJ1-2, with TRBD1 matching 9 bases. The length of the CDR3 is 16 residues. The V gene's germline CDR1 is LGHDT and CDR2 YNNKEL (reference sequence). Trimming cost V 2 bases and J 8 bases; bases outside gene matches: 12. The CDR3 protein is CASSQRGTGGRGGYTF. In DNA, the CDR3 is TGTGCCAGCAGCCAAAGGGGCACAGGGGGCCGAGGCGGCTACACCTTC.

The rearrangement joins TRBV20-1 to TRBJ2-1, with 7 bases aligning to TRBD2. This CDR3 contains 14 residues. Per germline, CDR1 DFQATT and CDR2 SNEGSKA (reference sequence). Losses at the gene ends were 3 bases for V and 7 bases for J; bases not matched to a gene: 9. CDR3 sequence (DNA): TGCAGTGCTAGTAGATCTAGCGGACCGAATGAGCAGTTCTTC. Protein: CSASRSSGPNEQFF.

The rearrangement links TRBV5-1 to TRBJ2-3; D is undetermined. The germline V and J ends were trimmed by 0 bases and 0 bases, with 11 bases remaining between them. The CDR3 is made up of 16 amino acids. The germline V gene has CDR1 SGHRS and CDR2 YFSETQ. CDR3: CASSLADIRSTDTQYF. The CDR3 region has the DNA TGCGCCAGCAGCTTGGCCGACATCCGGAGCACAGATACGCAGTATTTT.

J is TRBJ2-3 and V is TRBV4-1; possibly TRBD2 for D (5 bases). CDR1 MGHRA and CDR2 YSYEKL come from the germline V gene. The CDR3 covers 15 residues. With 3 bases removed from V and 5 bases from J, the gap between germline ends came to 15 bases. CDR3 protein: CASSHATSFGDTQYF. The CDR3 nucleotides read TGCGCCAGCAGCCACGCTACTAGTTTCGGAGATACGCAGTATTTT.

The chain is built from TRBV5-1 and TRBJ2-3; D perhaps matches TRBD2 (5 bases). The CDR3 consists of 15 residues. The germline V and J ends were trimmed by 2 bases and 0 bases, with 10 bases remaining between them. Germline V gene lookup returns CDR1 SGHRS and CDR2 YFSETQ. This CDR3 is CASSFLRTSTDTQYF. DNA of the CDR3: TGCGCCAGCAGCTTTCTTAGGACTAGCACAGATACGCAGTATTTT.

The chain uses TRBV11-1 and TRBJ2-5, with 8 positions matching TRBD2. The CDR3 loop spans 17 amino acids. Germline trimming cut 5 bases from V and 5 bases from J; bases unmatched to any gene: 16. Germline assignment: CDR1 SGHAT and CDR2 FQDESV (reference sequence). CDR3 bases: TGTGCCAGCAGCCTCGGGTGGCGGGGGGCCCTCGGGGAGACCCAGTACTTC. It codes for CASSLGWRGALGETQYF.

This clonotype has just a few counts. J is TRBJ1-3 and V is TRBV4-2, with TRBD1 as a possible D gene (6 bases). The germline CDR1 and CDR2 sequences are LGHNA and YNFKEQ. V lost 7 bases, J lost 0 bases, and 13 bases lay in between. This CDR3 is 15 amino acids long. CDR3 sequence: CASKGRGFSGNTIYF. The CDR3 nucleotides are TGTGCCAGCAAAGGCAGGGGATTCTCTGGAAACACCATATATTTT.

The rearrangement joins TRBV12-3 or TRBV12-4 to TRBJ2-7; no reliable D call. Deletions cut 3 bases from V and 2 bases from J, with 8 bases between. The length of the CDR3 is 13 residues. The CDR3 loop is CASSFGSPYEQYF. CDR3 in DNA: TGTGCCAGCAGTTTCGGGTCCCCCTACGAGCAGTACTTC.

This clonotype was observed at least ten times. The chain has TRBV7-8 and TRBJ2-1, with D possibly TRBD2 on 7 matching bases. V lost 1 base and J lost 10, with 8 bases in between. The CDR3 contains 12 residues. Per the germline V gene, CDR1 is SGHVS and CDR2 is FQNEAQ. CDR3 protein: CASSLGGGEQFF. DNA for the CDR3: TGTGCCAGCAGCTTAGGGGGGGGCGAGCAGTTCTTC.

The J gene is TRBJ2-7, the V gene TRBV24-1; tentatively, D is TRBD1 or TRBD2 (5 bases each). V lost 9 bases and J 2 bases, leaving 13 bases between the germline ends. The length of the CDR3 is 13 residues. Germline V gene lookup returns CDR1 KGHDR and CDR2 SFDVKD. The CDR3 DNA sequence: TGTGCCACCGACGGGGCTCCCGCCTACGAGCAGTACTTC. Protein product: CATDGAPAYEQYF.

The chain is built from TRBV29-1 and TRBJ1-1; 8 bases are a match to TRBD1. In germline, CDR1 is SQVTM, CDR2 ANQGSEA. The CDR3 totals 14 residues. The V and J ends lost 7 bases and 4 bases, in that order; junction bases with no gene match: 11. CDR3 amino acids: CSALIVDRVTEAFF. As DNA, the CDR3 is TGCAGCGCCCTGATTGTGGACAGGGTCACTGAAGCTTTCTTT.

The chain carries TRBV7-3 and TRBJ2-5; D remains ambiguous. Germline V CDR1 and CDR2: SGHTA, FQGTGA. The V end lost 2 bases, the J end lost 1 base, and 11 bases lay between the germline ends. This CDR3 is built from 15 residues. The DNA for the CDR3 is TGTGCCAGCAGCTTATTGGGCGGCGGCCAAGAGACCCAGTACTTC. This sequence encodes CASSLLGGGQETQYF.

This clonotype was picked up a small number of times. The chain employs TRBV5-1 and TRBJ2-3, with D perhaps TRBD1 or TRBD2 (5 bases each). Germline values: CDR1 SGHRS, CDR2 YFSETQ. There are 15 residues in the CDR3. V lost 0 bases and J 0 bases, leaving 8 bases between the germline ends. CDR3: CASSLGGYSTDTQYF. The CDR3 DNA is TGCGCCAGCAGCTTGGGGGGGTACAGCACAGATACGCAGTATTTT.